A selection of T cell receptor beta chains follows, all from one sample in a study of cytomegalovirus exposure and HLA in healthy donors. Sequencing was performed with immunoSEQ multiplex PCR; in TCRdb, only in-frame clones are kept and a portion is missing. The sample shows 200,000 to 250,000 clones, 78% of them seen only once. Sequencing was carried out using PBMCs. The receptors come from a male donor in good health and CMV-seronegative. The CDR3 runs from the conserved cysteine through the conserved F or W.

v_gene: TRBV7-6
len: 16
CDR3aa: CASSAPGTSNVGTQYF

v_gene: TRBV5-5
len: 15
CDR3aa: CASSWGLAETYEQYF

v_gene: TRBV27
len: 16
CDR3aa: CASSSRLAGGLETQYF

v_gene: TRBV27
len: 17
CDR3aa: CASSHSNPGSSGNTIYF

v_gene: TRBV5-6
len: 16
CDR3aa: CASSPRTGGNTGELFF

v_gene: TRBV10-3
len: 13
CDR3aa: CARGQGANEPQHF

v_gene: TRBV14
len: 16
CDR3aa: CASSQPGLVNTGELFF

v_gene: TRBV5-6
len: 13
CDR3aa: CASSTDTTDTQYF

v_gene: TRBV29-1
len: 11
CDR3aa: CSVEQNYEQYF

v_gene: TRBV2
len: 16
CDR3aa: CASSGLLGHGNQPQHF

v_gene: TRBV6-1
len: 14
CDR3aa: CASSEAMIGGEQYF

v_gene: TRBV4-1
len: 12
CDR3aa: CASSFSGSEQFF

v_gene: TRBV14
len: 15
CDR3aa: CASSQFESGTGELFF

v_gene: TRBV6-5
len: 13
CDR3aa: CASRPIRVYGYTF

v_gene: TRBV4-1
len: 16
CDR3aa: CASSHLRQGQGSPLHF

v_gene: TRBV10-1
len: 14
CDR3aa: CASSYSGAADTQYF

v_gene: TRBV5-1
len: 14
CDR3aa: CASSLEAGTDTQYF

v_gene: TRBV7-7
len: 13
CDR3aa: CASSLNGNTEAFF

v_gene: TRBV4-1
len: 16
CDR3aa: CASSQSMTGAQETQYF

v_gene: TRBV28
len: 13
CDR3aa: CAAAGQGRVGYTF

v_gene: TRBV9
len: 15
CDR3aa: CASSLGEGGNQPQHF

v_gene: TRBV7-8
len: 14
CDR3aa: CASSLENRPYEQYF

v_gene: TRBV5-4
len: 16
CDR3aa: CASSLVIGTGTYEQYF

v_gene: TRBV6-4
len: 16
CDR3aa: CASRANRGESNQPQHF

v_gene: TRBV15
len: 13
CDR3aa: CATSKAGATEAFF

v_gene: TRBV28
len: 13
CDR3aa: CATTSLGHQPQHF

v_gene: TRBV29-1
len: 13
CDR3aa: CSVEHRNSDGYTF

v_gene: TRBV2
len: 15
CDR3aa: CASSEVGFREEKLFF

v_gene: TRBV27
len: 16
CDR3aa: CASSRWTSGMEKTQYF

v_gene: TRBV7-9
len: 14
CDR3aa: CASSFGGTSYEQYF

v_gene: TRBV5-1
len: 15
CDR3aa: CASSLASGGGSPLHF

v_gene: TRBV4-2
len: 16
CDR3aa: CASSQGFGANTGELFF

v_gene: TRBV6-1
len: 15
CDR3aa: CASAPGTGGLYEQYF

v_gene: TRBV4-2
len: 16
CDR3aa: CASSQDRRSPRDEQFF

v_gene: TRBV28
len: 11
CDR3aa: CASSRTDTQYF

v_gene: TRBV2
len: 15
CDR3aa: CASSVDRASSDEQYF

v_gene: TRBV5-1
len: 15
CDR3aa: CASSLISGRDGEQYF

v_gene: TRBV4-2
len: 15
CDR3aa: CASSQGGTSIHEQYF

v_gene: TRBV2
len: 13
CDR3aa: CASRDYNTDTQYF

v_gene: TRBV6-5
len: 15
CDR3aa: CASSYLGTSNYEQYF

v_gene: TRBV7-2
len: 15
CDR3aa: CASSPLAGREDTQYF

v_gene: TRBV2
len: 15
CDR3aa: CASSLTSGRTGELFF

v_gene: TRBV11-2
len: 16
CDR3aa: CASSFGQGDMNTEAFF

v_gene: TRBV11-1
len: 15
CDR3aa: CASSLSLAGVSEQYF

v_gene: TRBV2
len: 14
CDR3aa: CASRVWTGYNEQFF

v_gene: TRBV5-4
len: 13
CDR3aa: CASSPDFTDTQYF

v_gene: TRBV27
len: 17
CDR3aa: CASSFLRAYSREETQYF

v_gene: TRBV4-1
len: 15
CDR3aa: CASSQDGARNQPQHF

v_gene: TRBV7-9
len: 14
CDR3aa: CASSQTEFNYGYTF

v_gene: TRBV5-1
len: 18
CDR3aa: CASSRPPTSAGGTDTQYF

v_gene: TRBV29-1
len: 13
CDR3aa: CSVVNPGDYGYTF

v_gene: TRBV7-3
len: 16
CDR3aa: CASSTQGLAGTDTQYF

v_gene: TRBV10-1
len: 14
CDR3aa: CASSVAGDSDTQYF

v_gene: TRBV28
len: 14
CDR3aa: CASMGGGASWAQYF

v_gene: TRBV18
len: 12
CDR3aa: CASSPSQLEQYF

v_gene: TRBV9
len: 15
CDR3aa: CASSARGAGLDTQYF

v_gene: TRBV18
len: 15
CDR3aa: CASSINSGSTDTQYF

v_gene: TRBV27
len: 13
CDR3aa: CASRIDSNYGYTF

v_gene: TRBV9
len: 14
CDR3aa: CASSGDPRSQTQYF

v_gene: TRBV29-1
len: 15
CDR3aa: CSVVRDRGIRETQYF